This T cell receptor (beta chain) was captured in a study of response to subunit inactivated influenza vaccine (dated by TCRdb to 2016 to 2019). Regarding the study in general: The study used deep quantitative T cell receptor repertoire profiling to track responses to a trivalent subunit inactivated influenza vaccine. What the authors observed across the whole study: The authors proposed that each seasonal influenza vaccination may bring in only a limited number of new T cells.

As concerns this clonotype: Its antigen remains unidentified. Qualities for individual bases were not recorded, and no much larger clone is one base off.

Libraries came from RT-PCR. The sequencer was an Illumina HiSeq 2500. TCRdb trimmed public reads at Q25 via fastp, called clones via MiXCR and kept in-frame beta chains. Rows are unified per CDR3 protein, each entry keeping the most common DNA and genes. For this sample the table gives some 550,000 distinct CDR3 sequences, of which under 30% were detected only once. 2.5% to 3.5% of the sample rests with the top ten. The CDR3 holds 14 amino acids from the cysteine to the phenylalanine. Solely the CDR3 DNA is kept, with 42 bases framed from the first base. Reading the germline V gene gives CDR1 SNHLY and CDR2 FYNNEI. From V the trimming removes 10 bases and from J it removes 0 bases, while the gene matches leave 5 bases of the junction unaccounted for. These data were likewise used in another study, on T cells expressing NK-cell markers. As described in the second report: 5'RACE template switching, by which a universal primer site and unique molecular identifiers were added, was used to make TCR beta cDNA libraries. In sorted CD3+CD56+NKG2C+, CD3+CD56+NKG2C- and CD3+CD56-NKG2C+ T-cell subsets from eight donors, TCR beta-chain repertoires were profiled. Seven of the eight sequenced donors were HCMV-seropositive and one was HCMV-seronegative. To restrict sorting to alphabetaTCR-expressing T cells, an anti-gammadeltaTCR antibody was added in several experiments. In five to seven donors, the dominant CD3+CD56+NKG2C+ clonotypes were among the top 10 CD8+ clonotypes and accounted for about 1.0-7.5% of CD8+ T cells. Those dominant clonotypes were again the most abundant among CD3+CD56-NKG2C+ cells in a few donors, at roughly 25-65%. It remained unclear whether the expanded NKG2C-expressing T cell clones were specific for HCMV antigens. Randomly selected healthy volunteers, three men and five women, were used as the eight sequenced donors. A commercial ELISA kit detecting HCMV-specific IgG in serum was used to determine HCMV serostatus. Peripheral blood mononuclear cells were isolated from blood by Ficoll density gradient centrifugation. CD4+ and CD8+ T cells were isolated from PBMC by magnetic immunoseparation with Miltenyi isolation kits. Priming for cDNA synthesis came from the TCR beta constant segment, and two successive PCR amplification steps followed. The libraries were sequenced on Illumina HiSeq 2000/2500, MiSeq or NextSeq, producing 2 x 150 bp reads. Reads were demultiplexed and grouped by UMI with MIGEC, and clonotypes were assembled and quantified with MiTCR. To exclude erroneous sequences, any TCR cDNA sequence not supported by at least two reads was discarded. The tcR package was used for downstream repertoire analysis, and clonotypes were matched between fractions using CDR3 nucleotide sequence together with V segment. VDJmatch was used to annotate antigen specificity against VDJdb, with one amino acid substitution in CDR3 allowed.

The sample was CD4+ T cells sorted from PBMCs, taken about 11 days after vaccination. The chain is assembled from TRBV2 and TRBJ2-1, with 8 bases in between that match TRBD1. The receptor comes from a man aged 45-65 years who received an inactivated influenza vaccine. Donor details come from another sample of the same person, matched by shared clones. The sequenced DNA is TGTGCCACCCGGGACAGGAGCTCCTACAATGAGCAGTTCTTC. The translation is CATRDRSSYNEQFF.